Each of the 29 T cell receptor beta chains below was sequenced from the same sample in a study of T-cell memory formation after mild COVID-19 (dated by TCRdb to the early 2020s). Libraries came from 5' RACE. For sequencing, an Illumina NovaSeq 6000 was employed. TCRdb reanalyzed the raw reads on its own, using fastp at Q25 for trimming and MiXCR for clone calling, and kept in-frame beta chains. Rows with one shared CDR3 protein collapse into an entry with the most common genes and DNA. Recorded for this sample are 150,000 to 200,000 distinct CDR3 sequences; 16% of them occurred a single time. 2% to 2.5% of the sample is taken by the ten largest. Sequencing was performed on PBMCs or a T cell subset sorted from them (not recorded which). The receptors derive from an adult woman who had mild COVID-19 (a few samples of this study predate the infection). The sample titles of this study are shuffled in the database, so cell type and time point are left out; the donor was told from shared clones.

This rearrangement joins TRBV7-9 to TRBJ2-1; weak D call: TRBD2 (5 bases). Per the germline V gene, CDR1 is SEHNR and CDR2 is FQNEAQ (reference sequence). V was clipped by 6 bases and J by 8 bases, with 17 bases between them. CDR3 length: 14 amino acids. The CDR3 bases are TGTGCCAGCAGAAAAGGGTCGGCGGGCGATGAGCAGTTCTTC. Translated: CASRKGSAGDEQFF.

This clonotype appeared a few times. The CDR3 protein is CASSPFMGPYEQYF. The CDR3 DNA is TGCGCCAGCAGCCCATTCATGGGCCCCTACGAGCAGTACTTC. The J gene is TRBJ2-7, the V gene TRBV4-3; unclear D gene. V lost 4 bases, J lost 2 bases, and 12 bases lay in between. Germline V lookup: CDR1 LGHNA, CDR2 YSLEER. The CDR3 extends over 14 amino acids.

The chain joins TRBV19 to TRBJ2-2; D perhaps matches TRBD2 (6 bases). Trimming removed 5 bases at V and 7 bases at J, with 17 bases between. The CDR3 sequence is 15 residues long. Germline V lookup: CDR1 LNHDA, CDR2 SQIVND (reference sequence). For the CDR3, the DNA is TGTGCCAGTAGTCCCTTTGGGGGGACCGGCGGGGAGCTGTTTTTT. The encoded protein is CASSPFGGTGGELFF.

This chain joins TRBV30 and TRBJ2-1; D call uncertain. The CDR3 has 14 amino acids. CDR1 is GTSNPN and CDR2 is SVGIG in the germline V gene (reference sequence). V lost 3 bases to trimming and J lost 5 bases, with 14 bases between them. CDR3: CAWSGPARHNEQFF. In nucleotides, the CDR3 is TGTGCCTGGAGCGGCCCAGCGCGGCACAATGAGCAGTTCTTC.

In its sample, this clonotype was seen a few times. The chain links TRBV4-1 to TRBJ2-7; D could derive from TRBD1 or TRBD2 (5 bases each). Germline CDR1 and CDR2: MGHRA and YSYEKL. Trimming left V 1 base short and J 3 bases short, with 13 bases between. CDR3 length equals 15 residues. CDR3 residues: CASSQGIGANYEQYF. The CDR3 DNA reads TGCGCCAGCAGCCAAGGCATCGGGGCCAACTACGAGCAGTACTTC.

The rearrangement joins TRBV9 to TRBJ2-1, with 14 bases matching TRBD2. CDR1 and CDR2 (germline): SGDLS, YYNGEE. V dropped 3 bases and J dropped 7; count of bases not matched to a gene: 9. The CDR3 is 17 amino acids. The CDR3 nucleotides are TGTGCCAGCAGCGCTAACCGGGGGACTAGCGGGAGAAATGAGCAGTTCTTC. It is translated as CASSANRGTSGRNEQFF.

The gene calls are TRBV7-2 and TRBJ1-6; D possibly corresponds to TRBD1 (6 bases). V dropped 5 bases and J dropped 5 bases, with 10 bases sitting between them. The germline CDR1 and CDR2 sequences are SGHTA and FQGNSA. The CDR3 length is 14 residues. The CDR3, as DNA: TGTGCCAGCAGCACCTGGACAGATAATTCACCCCTCCACTTT. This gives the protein CASSTWTDNSPLHF.

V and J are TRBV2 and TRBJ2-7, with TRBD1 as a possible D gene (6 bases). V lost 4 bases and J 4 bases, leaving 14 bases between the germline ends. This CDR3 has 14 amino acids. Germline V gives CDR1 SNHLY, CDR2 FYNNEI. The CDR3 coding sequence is TGTGCCAGCAGTGGTGGACAGATAACTTACGAGCAGTACTTC. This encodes CASSGGQITYEQYF.

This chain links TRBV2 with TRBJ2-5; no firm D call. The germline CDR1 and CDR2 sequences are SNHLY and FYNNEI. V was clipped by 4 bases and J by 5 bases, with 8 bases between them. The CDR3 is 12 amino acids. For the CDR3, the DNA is TGTGCCAGCAGTGGCTTGTCGGAGACCCAGTACTTC. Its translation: CASSGLSETQYF.

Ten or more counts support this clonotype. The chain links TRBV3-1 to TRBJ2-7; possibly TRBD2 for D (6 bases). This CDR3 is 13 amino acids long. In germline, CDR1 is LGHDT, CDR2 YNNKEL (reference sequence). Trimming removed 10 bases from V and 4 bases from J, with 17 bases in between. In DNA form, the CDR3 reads TGTGCCACCGGCTTTGCGGGGCGTTACGAGCAGTACTTC. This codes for CATGFAGRYEQYF.

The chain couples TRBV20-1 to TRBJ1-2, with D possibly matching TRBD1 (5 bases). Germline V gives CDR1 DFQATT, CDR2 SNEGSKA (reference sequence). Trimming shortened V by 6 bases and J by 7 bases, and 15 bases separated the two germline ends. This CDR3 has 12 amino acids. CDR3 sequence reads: CSAKEGPLGYTF. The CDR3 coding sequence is TGCAGTGCCAAGGAGGGACCCCTTGGCTACACCTTC.

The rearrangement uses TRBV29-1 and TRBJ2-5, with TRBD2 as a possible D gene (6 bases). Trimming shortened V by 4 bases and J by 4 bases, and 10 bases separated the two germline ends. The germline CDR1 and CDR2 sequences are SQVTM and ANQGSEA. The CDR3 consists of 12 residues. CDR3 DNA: TGCAGCGTTGGTTTGGGAGGAGAGACCCAGTACTTC. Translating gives CSVGLGGETQYF.

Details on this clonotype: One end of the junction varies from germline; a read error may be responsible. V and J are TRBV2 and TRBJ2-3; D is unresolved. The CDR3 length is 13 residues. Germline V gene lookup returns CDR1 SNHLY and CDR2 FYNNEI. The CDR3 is CASSEATGGPADF. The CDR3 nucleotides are TGTGCCAGCAGTGAAGCGACGGGCGGTCCCGCGGATTTT. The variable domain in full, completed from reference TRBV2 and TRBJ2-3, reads EPEVTQTPSHQVTQMGQEVILRCVPISNHLYFYWYRQILGQKVEFLVSFYNNEISEKSEIFDDQFSVERPDGSNFTLKIRSTKLEDSAMYFCASSEATGGPADFGPGTRLTVL.

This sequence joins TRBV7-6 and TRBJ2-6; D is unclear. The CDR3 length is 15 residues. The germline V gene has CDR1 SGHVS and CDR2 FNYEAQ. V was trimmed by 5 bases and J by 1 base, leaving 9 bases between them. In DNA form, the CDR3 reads TGTGCCAGCAGCGCCGTGGGTTCTGGGGCCAACGTCCTGACTTTC. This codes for CASSAVGSGANVLTF.

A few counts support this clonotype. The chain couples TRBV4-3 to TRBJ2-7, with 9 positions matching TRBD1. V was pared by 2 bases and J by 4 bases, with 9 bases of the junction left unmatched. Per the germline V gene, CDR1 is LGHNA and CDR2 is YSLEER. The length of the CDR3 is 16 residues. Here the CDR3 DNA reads TGCGCCAGCAGCCAACGTCGCGGACAGGGGCCGTACGAGCAGTACTTC. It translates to CASSQRRGQGPYEQYF.

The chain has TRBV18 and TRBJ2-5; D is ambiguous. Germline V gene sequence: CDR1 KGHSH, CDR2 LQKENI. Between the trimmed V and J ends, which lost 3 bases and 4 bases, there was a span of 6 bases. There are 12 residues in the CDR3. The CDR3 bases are TGTGCCAGCTCACCGAGCCGAGAGACCCAGTACTTC. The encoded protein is CASSPSRETQYF.

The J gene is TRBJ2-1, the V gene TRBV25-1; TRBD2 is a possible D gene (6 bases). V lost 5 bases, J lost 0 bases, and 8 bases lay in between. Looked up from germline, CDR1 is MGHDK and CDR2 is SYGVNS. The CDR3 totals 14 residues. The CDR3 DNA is TGTGCCAGCAGTCAGACTAGCTCCTACAATGAGCAGTTCTTC. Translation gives CASSQTSSYNEQFF.

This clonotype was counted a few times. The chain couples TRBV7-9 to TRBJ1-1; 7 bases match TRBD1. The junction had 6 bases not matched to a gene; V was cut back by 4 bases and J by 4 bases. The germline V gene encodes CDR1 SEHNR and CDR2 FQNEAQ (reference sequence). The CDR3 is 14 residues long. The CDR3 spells CASSSTQGGTEAFF. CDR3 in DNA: TGTGCCAGCAGCTCAACTCAGGGGGGCACTGAAGCTTTCTTT.

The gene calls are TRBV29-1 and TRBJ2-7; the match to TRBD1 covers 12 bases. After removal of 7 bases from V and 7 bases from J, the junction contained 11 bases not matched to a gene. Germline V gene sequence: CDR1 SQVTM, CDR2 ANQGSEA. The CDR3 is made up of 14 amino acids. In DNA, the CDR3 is TGCAGCGGGTCTCCGGGACAGGGGGCCGAAGAGCAGTACTTC. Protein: CSGSPGQGAEEQYF.

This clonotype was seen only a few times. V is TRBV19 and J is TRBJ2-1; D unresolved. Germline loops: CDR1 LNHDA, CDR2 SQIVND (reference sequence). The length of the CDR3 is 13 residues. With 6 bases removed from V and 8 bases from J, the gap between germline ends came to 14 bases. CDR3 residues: CASRLGGFDEQFF. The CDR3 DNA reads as TGTGCCAGTAGGCTAGGCGGCTTCGATGAGCAGTTCTTC.

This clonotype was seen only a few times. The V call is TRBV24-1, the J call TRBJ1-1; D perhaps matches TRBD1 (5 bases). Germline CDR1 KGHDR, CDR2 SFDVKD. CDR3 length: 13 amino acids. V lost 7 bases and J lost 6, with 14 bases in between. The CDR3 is CATSGPTGAEAFF. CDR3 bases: TGTGCCACCAGCGGTCCTACGGGGGCTGAAGCTTTCTTT.

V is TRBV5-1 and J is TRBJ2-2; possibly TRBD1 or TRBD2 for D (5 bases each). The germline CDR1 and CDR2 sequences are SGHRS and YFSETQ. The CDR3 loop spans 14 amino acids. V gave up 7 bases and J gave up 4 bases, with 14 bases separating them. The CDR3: CASGEGRGTGELFF. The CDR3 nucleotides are TGCGCCAGCGGCGAGGGGCGCGGCACCGGGGAGCTGTTTTTT.

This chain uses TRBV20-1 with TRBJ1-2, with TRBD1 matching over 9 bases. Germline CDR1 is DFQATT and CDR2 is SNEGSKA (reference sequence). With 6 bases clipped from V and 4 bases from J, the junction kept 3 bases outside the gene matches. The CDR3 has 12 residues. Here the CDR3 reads CSAGTGLYGYTF. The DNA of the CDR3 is TGCAGTGCCGGGACAGGGCTCTATGGCTACACCTTC.

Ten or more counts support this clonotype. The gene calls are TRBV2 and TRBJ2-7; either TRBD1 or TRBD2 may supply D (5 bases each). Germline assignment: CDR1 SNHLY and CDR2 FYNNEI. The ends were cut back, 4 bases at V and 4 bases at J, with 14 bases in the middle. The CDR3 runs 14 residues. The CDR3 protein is CASSGGKSGYEQYF. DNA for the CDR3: TGTGCCAGCAGTGGGGGGAAAAGTGGGTACGAGCAGTACTTC.

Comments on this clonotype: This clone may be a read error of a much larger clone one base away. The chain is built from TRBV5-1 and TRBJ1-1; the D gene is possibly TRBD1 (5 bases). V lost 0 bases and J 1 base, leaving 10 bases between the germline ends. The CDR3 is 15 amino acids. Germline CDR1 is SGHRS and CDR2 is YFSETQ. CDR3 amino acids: CASSLDPGTNTEAFF. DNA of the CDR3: TGCGCCAGCAGCTTGGATCCAGGGACGAACACTGAAGCTTTCTTT.

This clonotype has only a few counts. The CDR3 reads CASSVRPLSGSSYEQYF. The CDR3 DNA reads as TGCGCCAGCAGCGTACGTCCTCTGAGCGGGAGTAGCTACGAGCAGTACTTC. This chain joins TRBV5-1 and TRBJ2-7; TRBD2 matches at 8 bases. The V gene's germline CDR1 is SGHRS and CDR2 YFSETQ. CDR3 size: 17 residues. Trimming at V came to 4 bases and at J to 3 bases, leaving 15 bases not matched to a gene.

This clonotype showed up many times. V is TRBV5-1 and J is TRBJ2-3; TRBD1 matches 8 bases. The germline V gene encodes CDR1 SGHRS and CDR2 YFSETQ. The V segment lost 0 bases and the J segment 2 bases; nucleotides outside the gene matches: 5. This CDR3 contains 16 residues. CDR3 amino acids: CASSLGQGANTDTQYF. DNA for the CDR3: TGCGCCAGCAGCTTGGGGCAGGGGGCCAACACAGATACGCAGTATTTT. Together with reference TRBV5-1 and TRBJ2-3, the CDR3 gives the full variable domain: KAGVTQTPRYLIKTRGQQVTLSCSPISGHRSVSWYQQTPGQGLQFLFEYFSETQRNKGNFPGRFSGRQFSNSRSEMNVSTLELGDSALYLCASSLGQGANTDTQYFGPGTRLTVL.

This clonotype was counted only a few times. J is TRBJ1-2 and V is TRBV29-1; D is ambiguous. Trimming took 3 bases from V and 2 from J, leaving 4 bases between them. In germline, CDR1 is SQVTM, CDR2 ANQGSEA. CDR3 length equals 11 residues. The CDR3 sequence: CSVEENYGYTF. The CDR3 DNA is TGCAGCGTTGAGGAGAACTATGGCTACACCTTC. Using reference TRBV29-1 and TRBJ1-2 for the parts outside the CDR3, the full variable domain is SAVISQKPSRDICQRGTSLTIQCQVDSQVTMMFWYRQQPGQSLTLIATANQGSEATYESGFVIDKFPISRPNLTFSTLTVSNMSPEDSSIYLCSVEENYGYTFGSGTRLTVV.

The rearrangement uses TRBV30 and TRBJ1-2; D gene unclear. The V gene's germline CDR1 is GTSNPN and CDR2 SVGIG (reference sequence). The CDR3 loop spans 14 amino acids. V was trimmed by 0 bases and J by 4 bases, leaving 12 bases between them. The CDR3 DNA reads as TGTGCCTGGAGTGTACGTGGGGTACCCTATGGCTACACCTTC. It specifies CAWSVRGVPYGYTF.